The 11 T cell receptor beta chains below were found in one sample sequenced in a study of T cells in Graves' hyperthyroidism and ophthalmopathy. Amplified regions were TCR beta CDR3 sequences from RNA transcripts. When the TCR CDR3 underwent first-round RT-PCR, the HTBI primer set was used. MiXCR was run by TCRdb on the multiplex PCR reads, yielding one entry per CDR3 protein. The data contain about 580,000 distinct CDR3 sequences, about 43% of them singletons. The sequencing input was peripheral blood or thyroid tissue (not recorded which). The receptors originated from a woman aged 18-29 years with Graves' hyperthyroidism.

As concerns this clonotype: This may come from a read error, since a much larger clone is one base off. The genes are TRBV12-3 or TRBV12-4 and TRBJ1-5; D perhaps matches TRBD1 (5 bases). This CDR3 has 16 amino acids. The CDR3 sequence: CASTLGDSYSSQPQHF. For the CDR3, the DNA is TGTGCCAGCACCTTAGGCGACAGTTATAGCAGTCAGCCCCAGCATTTT.

Ten or more counts support this clonotype. This chain links TRBV12-3 or TRBV12-4 with TRBJ2-7, with D possibly matching TRBD2 (6 bases). V was pared by 6 bases and J by 2 bases, with 14 bases between. The CDR3 is 14 amino acids. CDR3 residues: CASSLRGGTYEQYF. The CDR3 DNA reads as TGTGCCAGCAGCCTGCGTGGCGGGACCTACGAGCAGTACTTC.

The rearrangement uses TRBV7-2 and TRBJ2-1; D is possibly TRBD2 (5 bases). Trimming shortened V by 1 base and J by 5 bases, and 18 bases separated the two germline ends. The V gene's germline CDR1 is SGHTA and CDR2 FQGNSA. The CDR3 runs 17 residues. The CDR3: CASSLVARAQRDNEQFF. The CDR3 region has the DNA TGTGCCAGCAGCTTAGTTGCTAGAGCTCAGAGGGACAATGAGCAGTTCTTC.

The chain combines TRBV27 with TRBJ1-1; no reliable D call. The CDR3 is made up of 13 amino acids. V dropped 4 bases and J dropped 10 bases, with 16 bases sitting between them. CDR1 MNHEY and CDR2 SMNVEV come from the germline V gene (reference sequence). The CDR3: CASSSRDGITAFF. CDR3 nucleotides: TGTGCCAGCAGTTCCCGGGATGGAATAACAGCTTTCTTT.

The table lists this clonotype with many counts. The chain couples TRBV14 to TRBJ2-6; D is perhaps TRBD2 (6 bases). Trimming took 1 base from V and 0 from J, leaving 7 bases between them. The germline CDR1 and CDR2 sequences are SGHDN and FVKESK. CDR3 size: 16 residues. CDR3 residues: CASSQVRDSGANVLTF. CDR3 DNA: TGTGCCAGCAGCCAAGTGCGGGACTCTGGGGCCAACGTCCTGACTTTC.

This clonotype was detected many times. J is TRBJ1-2 and V is TRBV20-1, with a possible D match to TRBD1 (6 bases). V was clipped by 2 bases and J by 0 bases, with 16 bases between them. CDR1 is DFQATT and CDR2 is SNEGSKA in the germline V gene (reference sequence). The length of the CDR3 is 16 residues. CDR3 in DNA: TGCAGTGCTAGAACCCCCGGACAGATAGCTAACTATGGCTACACCTTC. It specifies CSARTPGQIANYGYTF.

The genes are TRBV4-1 and TRBJ1-1, with a weak D call TRBD1 (5 bases). This CDR3 has 15 residues. V lost 0 bases to trimming and J lost 7 bases, with 15 bases between them. The germline V gene encodes CDR1 MGHRA and CDR2 YSYEKL. CDR3 sequence (DNA): TGCGCCAGCAGCCAAGATCCCGGGGGACGGGATGAAGCTTTCTTT. The encoded protein is CASSQDPGGRDEAFF.

CDR3 amino acids: CATSSAGLAGETQYF. The CDR3 DNA follows: TGTGCCACCAGTAGCGCGGGACTAGCGGGGGAGACCCAGTACTTC. The chain has TRBV24-1 and TRBJ2-5; TRBD2 matches at 13 bases. V dropped 6 bases and J dropped 5; count of bases not matched to a gene: 5. CDR3 length: 15 residues. The germline CDR1 and CDR2 sequences are KGHDR and SFDVKD.

This clonotype was counted ten times or more. The V call is TRBV29-1, the J call TRBJ1-5, with 9 bases matching TRBD1. Germline trimming cut 4 bases from V and 1 base from J; bases unmatched to any gene: 5. The germline gives CDR1 SQVTM, CDR2 ANQGSEA. The CDR3 spans 15 residues. In DNA, the CDR3 is TGCAGCGTTGGGGAACAGGGGGCAAGCAATCAGCCCCAGCATTTT. It is translated as CSVGEQGASNQPQHF.

Many counts were recorded for this clonotype. The gene calls are TRBV27 and TRBJ2-7, with TRBD1 matching over 7 bases. CDR1 is MNHEY, CDR2 SMNVEV, per germline (reference sequence). V trimming: 3 bases; J trimming: 3 bases; junction bases outside the gene matches: 2. This CDR3 spans 13 amino acids. CDR3 sequence reads: CASSFTGVYEQYF. CDR3 coding DNA: TGTGCCAGCAGTTTCACAGGGGTCTACGAGCAGTACTTC.

This chain joins TRBV12-3 or TRBV12-4 and TRBJ2-3, with D tentatively TRBD2 (7 bases). The CDR3 spans 15 residues. With 6 bases removed from V and 4 bases from J, the gap between germline ends came to 17 bases. The CDR3 DNA reads TGTGCCAGCAGCTCCGGGGGGCTAGTCGCAGATACGCAGTATTTT. Its translation is CASSSGGLVADTQYF.